This TCR beta chain stems from a study of long-term antiretroviral therapy in people with HIV. Whole-study context: The earliest specimens came about a decade ahead of the 2015 immediate-ART recommendation.

Each sample contained 1-10 million cryopreserved PBMC, thawed before DNA extraction. immunoSEQ v3.0 was run at survey level. Sequencing aimed to cover roughly 35,000-50,000 T-cell genomes per sample. Produced via immunoSEQ multiplex PCR; TCRdb's table is partial and in-frame only. The sample shows around 30,000 clones, 90% to 97% of them seen only once. The V end was cut by 4 bases, the J end by 0 bases, with 13 bases between. CDR3 length equals 16 residues. Germline assignment: CDR1 LGHNA and CDR2 YSLEER. Study-level findings and limits: Clones with expansion before ART led the repertoire at all time points.

Turning to this clone: Antigen: not known.

The TCR sequence derives from a man aged 25 to 40 with HIV. The chain recombines TRBV4-3 with TRBJ2-1, with D tentatively TRBD1 or TRBD2 (5 bases each). Sequencing was performed on unsorted PBMCs, taken roughly 6.4 years after starting antiretroviral therapy. The CDR3 region is CASSPEGSSSYNEQFF. DNA of the CDR3: TGCGCCAGCAGCCCCGAGGGGTCTAGCTCCTACAATGAGCAGTTCTTC.